These 7 T cell receptor beta chains originate from one sample sequenced in a study of blood T cells in healthy people across ages. The use of a sample-barcoded 5' primer and a J-beta primer mix characterized a second PCR of 7 to 11 cycles. TCRdb used MiXCR to reprocess the 5' RACE reads, holding one entry per CDR3 protein. The sample consists of more than 800,000 distinct CDR3 sequences, 35% to 50% of them appearing once. The sequencing input was blood. Receptor source: a woman in her sixties or seventies in good health.

The chain employs TRBV6-2 or TRBV6-3 and TRBJ2-3; 11 nucleotides agree with TRBD2. V lost 6 bases and J lost 3; bases outside the gene matches: 8. The CDR3 consists of 16 residues. The germline gives CDR1 MNHEY, CDR2 SVGEGT. This CDR3 is CASRNLIAGGTDTQYF. Here the CDR3 DNA reads TGTGCCAGCAGGAACCTAATAGCGGGAGGGACAGATACGCAGTATTTT.

V is TRBV27 and J is TRBJ2-3, with D unresolved. The CDR3 consists of 14 residues. Per the germline V gene, CDR1 is MNHEY and CDR2 is SMNVEV (reference sequence). V gave up 5 bases and J gave up 5 bases, with 14 bases separating them. CDR3 DNA: TGTGCCAGCAGTCGTCCCATAGATGGAGATACGCAGTATTTT. This encodes CASSRPIDGDTQYF.

This clonotype was seen only once. The chain joins TRBV4-2 to TRBJ2-3; 9 bases align to TRBD1. The trim removed 3 bases at V and 2 bases at J, leaving 6 bases unmatched. The CDR3 extends over 16 amino acids. The germline V gene has CDR1 LGHNA and CDR2 YNFKEQ. In nucleotides, the CDR3 is TGTGCCAGCAGCCAGGAGGACAGGGGCTTCACAGATACGCAGTATTTT. Translating it yields CASSQEDRGFTDTQYF.

As for this clonotype: A single base separates this from a much larger clone, so it may be a read error. The rearrangement uses TRBV20-1 and TRBJ2-5; a weak D match, TRBD2 (6 bases). This CDR3 region has 13 residues. The germline V gene encodes CDR1 DFQATT and CDR2 SNEGSKA (reference sequence). V was clipped by 6 bases and J by 11 bases, with 22 bases between them. CDR3 in amino acids: CSASHWGENEQYF. Here the CDR3 DNA reads TGCAGTGCCTCACATTGGGGGGAAAATGAGCAGTACTTC.

This clonotype was seen more than once but under ten times. The chain links TRBV9 to TRBJ2-5; no firm D call. This CDR3 is built from 13 residues. The germline V gene has CDR1 SGDLS and CDR2 YYNGEE. V gave up 4 bases and J gave up 1 base, with 8 bases separating them. The CDR3 here is CASSPTPQETQYF. CDR3 sequence (DNA): TGTGCCAGCAGCCCGACGCCCCAAGAGACCCAGTACTTC.

The chain uses TRBV9 and TRBJ2-7; no firm D call. The V gene's germline CDR1 is SGDLS and CDR2 YYNGEE. This CDR3 contains 13 residues. Trimming pared 0 bases from V and 3 bases from J, leaving 7 bases between. The chain's CDR3 is CASSVALNYEQYF. The CDR3 DNA sequence: TGTGCCAGCAGCGTAGCACTAAACTACGAGCAGTACTTC.

This clonotype was picked up a small number of times. The chain links TRBV29-1 to TRBJ2-5; TRBD1 agrees at 10 bases. V shed 6 bases, J shed 2 bases, and the junction held 6 bases outside the gene matches. Germline V CDR1 and CDR2: SQVTM, ANQGSEA. This CDR3 spans 14 amino acids. CDR3 nucleotides: TGCAGCGTGGGGACAGGGGCCCTACAAGAGACCCAGTACTTC. It specifies CSVGTGALQETQYF.